A selection of T cell receptor beta chains follows, all from one sample in a study of blood T cell repertoires in COVID-19. Clones were sequenced by immunoSEQ multiplex PCR, and TCRdb holds only the in-frame ones, with some missing. The profile shows 250,000 or so clones, 80% to 90% of them singletons. Sequences were obtained from PBMCs or T cells enriched from blood (not recorded which). The receptors come from a woman aged 30 to 39 with acute COVID-19. The CDR3 runs from the conserved cysteine through the conserved F or W. D genes are given only for firm matches. Clone sizes are given selectively: once, few, many, or a class where the clone is expanded.

j_gene: TRBJ1-2; v_gene: TRBV4-2; abundance: NA; d_gene: NA; CDR3nt: TGTGCCAGCAGCCAAGATTGGTCAGGGCCCCTCTATGGCTACACCTTC; CDR3aa: CASSQDWSGPLYGYTF
j_gene: TRBJ1-2; v_gene: TRBV29-1; abundance: NA; d_gene: NA; CDR3nt: TGCAGCGTCGACAGGCTTGAGGGTGGCTACACCTTC; CDR3aa: CSVDRLEGGYTF
j_gene: TRBJ1-2; v_gene: TRBV4-1; abundance: NA; d_gene: NA; CDR3nt: TGCGCCAGCAGCCAAGAAGGCCTAGCCCATGGCTACACCTTC; CDR3aa: CASSQEGLAHGYTF
j_gene: TRBJ2-3; v_gene: TRBV24-1; abundance: NA; d_gene: TRBD1; CDR3nt: TGTGCCACCAGTTCCGGGACAGGGGTTGTAGATACGCAGTATTTT; CDR3aa: CATSSGTGVVDTQYF
j_gene: TRBJ2-7; v_gene: TRBV12-3/TRBV12-4; abundance: NA; d_gene: NA; CDR3nt: TGTGCCAGCAGCCCCTCTGCGGCCTACGAGCAGTACTTC; CDR3aa: CASSPSAAYEQYF
j_gene: TRBJ2-3; v_gene: TRBV7-3; abundance: NA; d_gene: NA; CDR3nt: TGTGCCAGCAGCTTGGAGGGCCGCGATACGCAGTATTTT; CDR3aa: CASSLEGRDTQYF
j_gene: TRBJ1-1; v_gene: TRBV19; abundance: few; d_gene: NA; CDR3nt: TGTGCCAGTAGTATATTCGGGAACACTGAAGCTTTCTTT; CDR3aa: CASSIFGNTEAFF
j_gene: TRBJ2-2; v_gene: TRBV5-6; abundance: NA; d_gene: NA; CDR3nt: TGTGCCAGCAGCTTTATTTCGTTGGCGGACACCGGGGAGCTGTTTTTT; CDR3aa: CASSFISLADTGELFF
j_gene: TRBJ2-7; v_gene: TRBV5-5; abundance: NA; d_gene: TRBD2; CDR3nt: TGTGCCAGCAGCCCAGGACTAGCGGGAGGGAGCGAGCAGTACTTC; CDR3aa: CASSPGLAGGSEQYF
j_gene: TRBJ1-1; v_gene: TRBV6-5; abundance: NA; d_gene: NA; CDR3nt: TGTGCCAGCAGTTACCAGGAGGGGCGAACTGAAGCTTTCTTT; CDR3aa: CASSYQEGRTEAFF
j_gene: TRBJ1-1; v_gene: TRBV5-4; abundance: many; d_gene: NA; CDR3nt: TGTGCCAGCAGGCTGGGGGGTACTGAAGCTTTCTTT; CDR3aa: CASRLGGTEAFF
j_gene: TRBJ1-3; v_gene: TRBV18; abundance: NA; d_gene: NA; CDR3nt: TGTGCCAGCTCACCACTTACAGGGACTGGAAACACCATATATTTT; CDR3aa: CASSPLTGTGNTIYF
j_gene: TRBJ1-4; v_gene: TRBV2; abundance: NA; d_gene: NA; CDR3nt: TGTGCCAGCAGTCCGGCGGTGGAAAAACTGTTTTTT; CDR3aa: CASSPAVEKLFF
j_gene: TRBJ2-2; v_gene: TRBV13; abundance: NA; d_gene: NA; CDR3nt: TGTGCCACTAAAGGGGACACCGGGGAGCTGTTTTTT; CDR3aa: CATKGDTGELFF
j_gene: TRBJ1-3; v_gene: TRBV7-9; abundance: once; d_gene: NA; CDR3nt: TGTGCCAGCAGCTCCCGGGCGGGGCTTTGGGACGGAAACACCATATATTTT; CDR3aa: CASSSRAGLWDGNTIYF
j_gene: TRBJ1-1; v_gene: TRBV20-1; abundance: NA; d_gene: TRBD1; CDR3nt: TGCAGTGCTAGTGGTCGGGACAGGGGGCTGGGGACTGAAGCTTTCTTT; CDR3aa: CSASGRDRGLGTEAFF
j_gene: TRBJ2-1; v_gene: TRBV27; abundance: NA; d_gene: NA; CDR3nt: TGTGCCAGCAGTTTGTACCGGAGCTCCTACAATGAGCAGTTCTTC; CDR3aa: CASSLYRSSYNEQFF
j_gene: TRBJ1-3; v_gene: TRBV5-1; abundance: NA; d_gene: NA; CDR3nt: TGCGCCAGCAGCGAGCGGGGAGAGGCTGACGGAAACACCATATATTTT; CDR3aa: CASSERGEADGNTIYF
j_gene: TRBJ2-5; v_gene: TRBV6-2/TRBV6-3; abundance: NA; d_gene: TRBD2; CDR3nt: TGTGCCAGCAGCCCAGGACTAGCGGGAAGTGGAGAGACCCAGTACTTC; CDR3aa: CASSPGLAGSGETQYF
j_gene: TRBJ1-4; v_gene: TRBV30; abundance: NA; d_gene: TRBD1; CDR3nt: TGTGCCGCGAATAAGGGGACAGGGAATGAAAAACTGTTTTTT; CDR3aa: CAANKGTGNEKLFF
j_gene: TRBJ1-6; v_gene: TRBV18; abundance: NA; d_gene: TRBD1; CDR3nt: TGTGCCAGCTCACCACCCGGGACAGATTCACCCCTCCACTTT; CDR3aa: CASSPPGTDSPLHF
j_gene: TRBJ1-3; v_gene: TRBV3-1/TRBV3-2; abundance: NA; d_gene: NA; CDR3nt: TGTGCCAGCAGCCGGGAAACACAGGGTGGAAACACCATATATTTT; CDR3aa: CASSRETQGGNTIYF
j_gene: TRBJ2-3; v_gene: TRBV28; abundance: once; d_gene: NA; CDR3nt: TGTGCCAGCAGTTTCCTAGCGACCACAGATACGCAGTATTTT; CDR3aa: CASSFLATTDTQYF
j_gene: TRBJ2-1; v_gene: TRBV29-1; abundance: NA; d_gene: NA; CDR3nt: TGCAGCGTTGAAGCGTTTCCCGGGACTTTCCGCTCCTACAATGAGCAGTTCTTC; CDR3aa: CSVEAFPGTFRSYNEQFF
j_gene: TRBJ2-3; v_gene: TRBV24-1; abundance: NA; d_gene: TRBD2; CDR3nt: TGTGCCACCAGTGATCCACCCAAAGCGGGAGAGTCTACGCAGTATTTT; CDR3aa: CATSDPPKAGESTQYF
j_gene: TRBJ2-1; v_gene: TRBV5-4; abundance: NA; d_gene: TRBD2; CDR3nt: TGTGCCAGCAGCTCCCGACTAGCGGGAGATACCTACAATGAGCAGTTCTTC; CDR3aa: CASSSRLAGDTYNEQFF
j_gene: TRBJ2-5; v_gene: TRBV29-1; abundance: NA; d_gene: NA; CDR3nt: TGCAGCGTCACAGGCGGGGTGTCGGAATACACCCAGTACTTC; CDR3aa: CSVTGGVSEYTQYF
j_gene: TRBJ2-3; v_gene: TRBV5-1; abundance: NA; d_gene: NA; CDR3nt: TGCGCCAGCGGAAACAGAGCAGAGGATACGCAGTATTTT; CDR3aa: CASGNRAEDTQYF
j_gene: TRBJ2-1; v_gene: TRBV4-1; abundance: NA; d_gene: TRBD2; CDR3nt: TGCGCCAGCAGCCAAGATCAGACTAGCGGGGATTCCTATGAGCAGTTCTTC; CDR3aa: CASSQDQTSGDSYEQFF
j_gene: TRBJ2-7; v_gene: TRBV7-2; abundance: NA; d_gene: TRBD2; CDR3nt: TGTGCCAGCAGCCAGCGGACTAGTCCCTACGAGCAGTACTTC; CDR3aa: CASSQRTSPYEQYF
j_gene: TRBJ2-1; v_gene: TRBV12-3/TRBV12-4; abundance: once; d_gene: NA; CDR3nt: TGTGCCAGCACCCGGGGGAATGAGCAGTTCTTC; CDR3aa: CASTRGNEQFF
j_gene: TRBJ1-2; v_gene: TRBV24-1; abundance: NA; d_gene: NA; CDR3nt: TGTGCCACCAGTGCGACAGCTAACTATGGCTACACCTTC; CDR3aa: CATSATANYGYTF
j_gene: TRBJ2-4; v_gene: TRBV30; abundance: NA; d_gene: NA; CDR3nt: TGTGCCTTCTGGGGGCAGGCCATTCAGTACTTC; CDR3aa: CAFWGQAIQYF
j_gene: TRBJ2-4; v_gene: TRBV5-4; abundance: NA; d_gene: NA; CDR3nt: TGTGCCAGCAGCCCCGCCCAAGACTTAGCCAAAAACATTCAGTACTTC; CDR3aa: CASSPAQDLAKNIQYF
j_gene: TRBJ1-2; v_gene: TRBV18; abundance: NA; d_gene: NA; CDR3nt: TGTGCCAGCTCACCCTTCTCAGACAGGAGTGACACGGATGGCTACACCTTC; CDR3aa: CASSPFSDRSDTDGYTF
j_gene: TRBJ2-7; v_gene: TRBV28; abundance: NA; d_gene: NA; CDR3nt: TGTGCCAGCAGTTTGCCTACGGGACTGTCCTACGAGCAGTACTTC; CDR3aa: CASSLPTGLSYEQYF
j_gene: TRBJ1-2; v_gene: TRBV10-3; abundance: NA; d_gene: TRBD1; CDR3nt: TGTGCCATCAGTCAGGGGGCGTATGGCTACACCTTC; CDR3aa: CAISQGAYGYTF
j_gene: TRBJ2-7; v_gene: TRBV7-9; abundance: NA; d_gene: TRBD2; CDR3nt: TGTGCCACCTCACGCGCGGGGGGGTTCTCCTACGAGCAGTACTTC; CDR3aa: CATSRAGGFSYEQYF
j_gene: TRBJ1-2; v_gene: TRBV24-1; abundance: NA; d_gene: NA; CDR3nt: TGTGCCACCAGTGATTTCGGACAGTCCTATGGCTACACCTTC; CDR3aa: CATSDFGQSYGYTF
j_gene: TRBJ1-5; v_gene: TRBV5-6; abundance: NA; d_gene: TRBD1; CDR3nt: TGTGCCAGCAGCTCGGACAGGTCCAATCAGCCCCAGCATTTT; CDR3aa: CASSSDRSNQPQHF
j_gene: TRBJ1-1; v_gene: TRBV14; abundance: NA; d_gene: NA; CDR3nt: TGTGCCAGCAGCCAAGTGGGGGGGGCGACTGAAGCTTTCTTT; CDR3aa: CASSQVGGATEAFF
j_gene: TRBJ2-2; v_gene: TRBV28; abundance: NA; d_gene: TRBD2; CDR3nt: TGTGCCAGCAGTTTTTATCGGACTAGCGAATTGGCGGGGGAGCTGTTTTTT; CDR3aa: CASSFYRTSELAGELFF
j_gene: TRBJ2-5; v_gene: TRBV13; abundance: NA; d_gene: TRBD1; CDR3nt: TGTGCCAGCAGCTTAGAAGGGGGCCGAGAGACCCAGTACTTC; CDR3aa: CASSLEGGRETQYF
j_gene: TRBJ1-2; v_gene: TRBV28; abundance: NA; d_gene: NA; CDR3nt: TGTGCCAGCAGTCTCGACAGCCGTGGCTACACCTTC; CDR3aa: CASSLDSRGYTF
j_gene: TRBJ2-7; v_gene: TRBV4-1; abundance: NA; d_gene: TRBD2; CDR3nt: TGCGCCAGCAGCCAAGTTTTCGGCGGGAGCTCCTACGAGCAGTACTTC; CDR3aa: CASSQVFGGSSYEQYF
j_gene: TRBJ2-2; v_gene: TRBV5-1; abundance: NA; d_gene: TRBD1; CDR3nt: TGCGCCAGCAGCAGTCAGGGGGCCCTCACCGGGGAGCTGTTTTTT; CDR3aa: CASSSQGALTGELFF
j_gene: TRBJ2-7; v_gene: TRBV7-2; abundance: NA; d_gene: NA; CDR3nt: TGTGCCAGCAGTCTGCCCGGAGTCTACGAGCAGTACTTC; CDR3aa: CASSLPGVYEQYF
j_gene: TRBJ2-1; v_gene: TRBV30; abundance: NA; d_gene: NA; CDR3nt: TGTGCCTGGACCGTCGACACGAGCTCCTACAATGAGCAGTTCTTC; CDR3aa: CAWTVDTSSYNEQFF
j_gene: TRBJ1-5; v_gene: TRBV6-7; abundance: NA; d_gene: NA; CDR3nt: TGTGCCAGCAGTTACCCCGGACAGCCGACTTATAGCAATCAGCCCCAGCATTTT; CDR3aa: CASSYPGQPTYSNQPQHF
j_gene: TRBJ2-1; v_gene: TRBV11-3; abundance: NA; d_gene: NA; CDR3nt: TGTGCCAGCAGCTCCTACAGGAATAACAATGAGCAGTTCTTC; CDR3aa: CASSSYRNNNEQFF